One and the same sample provided the 10 T cell receptor beta chains below, sequenced in a study of yellow fever vaccine responses in identical twins. TCRdb reanalysed the RT-PCR reads using MiXCR and keeps one entry per CDR3 protein. The repertoire holds some 9,900 distinct CDR3 sequences, with around four fifths as singletons. The specimen was T cells from blood (PBMCs), unsorted or a sorted subset (not recorded which), collected before or after yellow fever vaccination (not recorded which). These receptor sequences come from a woman aged 18-35 years who received the yellow fever vaccine.

The chain is built from TRBV11-1 and TRBJ2-1; D may correspond to TRBD1 or TRBD2 (5 bases each). CDR1 and CDR2 (germline): SGHAT, FQDESV (reference sequence). There are 15 residues in the CDR3. V was pared by 3 bases and J by 5 bases, with 14 bases between. The CDR3 protein is CASSFNPGRDNEQFF. The CDR3 DNA is TGTGCCAGCAGCTTTAACCCGGGACGAGACAATGAGCAGTTCTTC.

The chain recombines TRBV4-1 with TRBJ1-1; tentatively, D is TRBD1 (5 bases). With 4 bases removed from V and 1 base from J, the gap between germline ends came to 10 bases. Looked up from germline, CDR1 is MGHRA and CDR2 is YSYEKL. The CDR3 contains 14 residues. CDR3 in amino acids: CASSRPTANTEAFF. The DNA for the CDR3 is TGCGCCAGCAGCCGACCGACAGCGAACACTGAAGCTTTCTTT.

J is TRBJ2-3 and V is TRBV12-3 or TRBV12-4; TRBD2 aligns across 9 bases. The CDR3 is made up of 16 amino acids. With V trimmed by 4 bases and J by 2 bases, 7 bases remained unmatched. The CDR3 bases are TGTGCCAGCAGTTCGGGACTAGCAGATATCACAGATACGCAGTATTTT. Protein sequence: CASSSGLADITDTQYF.

This chain connects TRBV20-1 to TRBJ2-5; D possibly corresponds to TRBD1 (6 bases). Germline CDR1 and CDR2: DFQATT and SNEGSKA (reference sequence). This CDR3 contains 17 residues. The V gene lost 3 bases and the J gene lost 1 base, with 21 bases spanning the gap. The CDR3 nucleotides are TGCAGTGCTAGTGGCCGCCCGGCAGGGGTGGCCCAAGAGACCCAGTACTTC. Translated: CSASGRPAGVAQETQYF.

The V and J genes are TRBV3-1 and TRBJ2-1, with D perhaps TRBD2 (6 bases). Between the trimmed V and J ends, which lost 1 base and 9 bases, there was a span of 19 bases. The germline V gene has CDR1 LGHDT and CDR2 YNNKEL (reference sequence). The CDR3 is 16 amino acids. The CDR3 reads CASSQGASGVLGEQFF. The CDR3 DNA follows: TGTGCCAGCAGCCAAGGGGCGTCGGGAGTGCTTGGTGAGCAGTTCTTC.

A word on this clonotype: The junction and the germline gene differ at one end; a read error may be behind it. The chain joins TRBV3-1 to TRBJ2-1, with D perhaps matching TRBD2 (5 bases). The CDR3 runs to 11 residues. Germline CDR1 and CDR2: LGHDT and YNNKEL (reference sequence). The CDR3 sequence is CASSQDSRRLF. DNA of the CDR3: TGTGCCAGCAGCCAGGACTCTCGTCGGCTCTTC.

Only a few counts were recorded for this clonotype. The chain carries TRBV7-6 and TRBJ2-1, with 9 bases fitting TRBD1. Trimming removed 5 bases from V and 8 bases from J; junction bases left unmatched: 16. Germline V gene data show CDR1 as SGHVS and CDR2 as FNYEAQ. The CDR3 contains 17 residues. CDR3 sequence (DNA): TGTGCCAGCAGCCTTTACGGGGGGACAGGGCTACATGATGAGCAGTTCTTC. It codes for CASSLYGGTGLHDEQFF.

This sequence joins TRBV11-2 and TRBJ2-3; 7 bases map to TRBD1. The junction had 4 bases not matched to a gene; V was cut back by 1 base and J by 0 bases. The CDR3 is 16 residues long. Germline assignment: CDR1 SGHAT and CDR2 FQNNGV. In nucleotides, the CDR3 is TGTGCCAGCAGCTTAGTGGTAGGGGGCAGCACAGATACGCAGTATTTT. It encodes CASSLVVGGSTDTQYF.

The V and J genes are TRBV2 and TRBJ2-3; a possible D gene is TRBD2 (5 bases). CDR3 length: 12 residues. CDR1 SNHLY and CDR2 FYNNEI come from the germline V gene. The V gene lost 4 bases and the J gene lost 10 bases, with 12 bases spanning the gap. The CDR3 region is CASSVGLGAQYF. CDR3 DNA sequence: TGTGCCAGCAGTGTAGGTCTCGGGGCGCAGTATTTT.

V is TRBV12-3 or TRBV12-4 and J is TRBJ2-7; a weak D match, TRBD2 (5 bases). Trimming removed 0 bases at V and 6 bases at J, with 15 bases between. The CDR3 runs to 15 residues. The CDR3 reads CASSLAGYLRGEQYF. CDR3 coding DNA: TGTGCCAGCAGTTTAGCAGGGTACCTACGGGGCGAGCAGTACTTC.